A selection of T cell receptor beta chains follows, all from one sample in a study of control samples from healthy donors and cancer patients. Repertoires were generated with immunoSEQ multiplex PCR, while TCRdb's copy carries only in-frame clones and drops some. The table shows about 410,000 clones, with roughly 90% occurring only once. Sequenced material: PBMCs. The receptor set was obtained from a man aged 35 to 55 with head and neck cancer. Each CDR3 is given with its conserved first and last residue. The order of the fields is clone size, V gene, J gene, D gene, CDR3 protein, CDR3 DNA. D genes are given only for firm matches. The listing skips clone size in some rows; elsewhere it reads once, few, many or a size class.

NA	TRBV6-1	TRBJ1-5	NA	CASSEFLRPQHF	TGTGCCAGCAGTGAATTTTTAAGGCCCCAGCATTTT
NA	TRBV3-1/TRBV3-2	TRBJ1-4	TRBD1	CASSKRQGLINEKLFF	TGTGCCAGCAGCAAACGACAGGGACTAATTAATGAAAAACTGTTTTTT
NA	TRBV5-1	TRBJ1-1	TRBD1	CASSRTGTNTEAFF	TGCGCCAGCAGCAGGACAGGGACGAACACTGAAGCTTTCTTT
NA	TRBV28	TRBJ2-2	NA	CASRPRQSNTGELFF	TGTGCCAGCAGACCGCGGCAGTCGAACACCGGGGAGCTGTTTTTT
NA	TRBV4-3	TRBJ1-1	TRBD1	CASSQVRGLTEAFF	TGCGCCAGCAGCCAAGTGAGGGGGCTCACTGAAGCTTTCTTT
NA	TRBV9	TRBJ2-7	NA	CASSPRTALYEQYF	TGTGCCAGCAGCCCCCGGACAGCGCTCTACGAGCAGTACTTC
NA	TRBV19	TRBJ1-2	NA	CASSIGGREFDDYGYTF	TGTGCCAGTAGTATAGGGGGCAGGGAGTTCGACGACTATGGCTACACCTTC
NA	TRBV28	TRBJ1-2	NA	CASSPPSGGYTF	TGTGCCAGCAGTCCCCCGAGCGGAGGCTACACCTTC
NA	TRBV11-2	TRBJ2-1	TRBD2	CASSLDLLAGGEQFF	TGTGCCAGCAGCTTAGATTTACTAGCGGGGGGTGAGCAGTTCTTC
NA	TRBV7-2	TRBJ2-7	TRBD1	CASRVGQGRHEQYF	TGTGCCAGCAGAGTCGGACAGGGAAGGCACGAGCAGTACTTC
NA	TRBV5-1	TRBJ1-4	TRBD1	CASSLALTGYNEKLFF	TGCGCCAGCAGCTTGGCCCTGACAGGGTATAATGAAAAACTGTTTTTT
NA	TRBV28	TRBJ1-5	NA	CASIPGPDQPQHF	TGTGCCAGCATTCCAGGACCCGATCAGCCCCAGCATTTT
once	TRBV28	TRBJ2-1	NA	CASSIGTSKGNEQFF	TGTGCCAGCAGTATCGGGACCTCTAAGGGGAATGAGCAGTTCTTC
NA	TRBV5-1	TRBJ1-2	NA	CASSTDRRANYGYTF	TGCGCCAGTTCCACAGACAGGCGCGCTAACTATGGCTACACCTTC
NA	TRBV19	TRBJ1-6	NA	CASSIGTNLYNSPLHF	TGTGCCAGTAGTATCGGCACGAATTTATATAATTCACCCCTCCACTTT
NA	TRBV2	TRBJ1-6	NA	CASPRVRLRDDSPLHF	TGTGCCAGCCCCCGAGTTAGACTGAGGGATGATTCACCCCTCCACTTT
NA	TRBV10-2	TRBJ2-3	TRBD1	CASSADRGIRDTQYF	TGCGCCAGCAGTGCGGACAGGGGGATCAGAGATACGCAGTATTTT
NA	TRBV6-5	TRBJ2-7	TRBD1	CASSYETGNSYEQYF	TGTGCCAGCAGTTACGAGACAGGGAACTCCTACGAGCAGTACTTC
once	TRBV3-1/TRBV3-2	TRBJ1-1	NA	CASSPRGGSRDTEAFF	TGTGCCAGCAGCCCCAGAGGAGGAAGTCGGGACACTGAAGCTTTCTTT
NA	TRBV5-6	TRBJ1-4	TRBD1	CASSLTRGLGEKLFF	TGTGCCAGCAGCTTGACTAGGGGGCTAGGTGAAAAACTGTTTTTT
NA	TRBV30	TRBJ2-5	TRBD1	CAAETGGTQYF	TGTGCCGCCGAGACAGGGGGGACCCAGTACTTC
once	TRBV10-3	TRBJ2-5	TRBD1	CAISVTGTGAQETQYF	TGTGCCATCAGTGTTACCGGGACAGGGGCCCAAGAGACCCAGTACTTC
NA	TRBV20-1	TRBJ1-1	NA	CSARENTEAFF	TGCAGTGCGAGGGAGAACACTGAAGCTTTCTTT
NA	TRBV28	TRBJ2-4	NA	CASSLRDVQYF	TGTGCCAGCAGTTTAAGGGACGTTCAGTACTTC
NA	TRBV6-1	TRBJ1-1	TRBD1	CASSVGQGVDGTEAFF	TGTGCCAGCAGTGTGGGACAGGGAGTCGATGGCACTGAAGCTTTCTTT
NA	TRBV9	TRBJ2-1	TRBD2	CASSVDSPGGSYNEQFF	TGTGCCAGCAGCGTAGATTCCCCGGGAGGCTCCTACAATGAGCAGTTCTTC
NA	TRBV4-1	TRBJ2-7	TRBD1	CASSQGDRFGQYF	TGCGCCAGCAGCCAAGGGGACAGGTTCGGGCAGTACTTC
NA	TRBV12-3/TRBV12-4	TRBJ1-5	TRBD1	CASRTGVDQPQHF	TGTGCCAGCAGGACAGGGGTCGATCAGCCCCAGCATTTT
NA	TRBV27	TRBJ2-1	TRBD2	CASGLSGRLAGGPAYNEQFF	TGTGCCAGCGGTTTATCGGGACGGCTAGCGGGAGGGCCTGCCTACAATGAGCAGTTCTTC